Presented here are 8 T cell receptor beta chains from one specimen sequenced in a study of blood T cell repertoires in COVID-19. Repertoires were generated with immunoSEQ multiplex PCR, while TCRdb's copy carries only in-frame clones and drops some. The repertoire has approximately 200,000 clones, about 87% of them found once; the top ten carry approximately 6.2%. The specimen was peripheral blood. The receptors come from a man aged 55 to 69 who had recovered from COVID-19.

This chain joins TRBV18 and TRBJ2-3, with TRBD2 matching over 7 bases. Trimming removed 6 bases from V and 6 bases from J; junction bases left unmatched: 15. Per germline, CDR1 KGHSH and CDR2 LQKENI. This CDR3 comprises 16 residues. Here the CDR3 reads CASSSFRGRAEDTQYF. The CDR3 bases are TGTGCCAGCTCCTCCTTTAGAGGGAGGGCCGAGGATACGCAGTATTTT.

The J gene is TRBJ1-2, the V gene TRBV5-1, with D maybe TRBD1 (5 bases). The length of the CDR3 is 14 residues. The germline CDR1 and CDR2 sequences are SGHRS and YFSETQ. The V end lost 7 bases, the J end lost 8 bases, and 21 bases lay between the germline ends. CDR3 region: CASELMGQGSGYTF. CDR3 nucleotides: TGCGCCAGCGAACTAATGGGGCAAGGATCGGGCTACACCTTC.

V is TRBV13 and J is TRBJ2-7; 8 nucleotides line up with TRBD1. Trimming removed 0 bases from V and 5 bases from J; junction bases left unmatched: 6. CDR1 is PRHDT, CDR2 FYEKMQ, per germline (reference sequence). The CDR3 contains 15 residues. In DNA, the CDR3 is TGTGCCAGCAGCTTAGGCGGCCAGGGGGCTCACGAGCAGTACTTC. This gives the protein CASSLGGQGAHEQYF.

The CDR3 is CASTIAGGNTGELFF. CDR3 in DNA: TGTGCCAGCACCATAGCGGGGGGGAACACCGGGGAGCTGTTTTTT. The chain recombines TRBV9 with TRBJ2-2; TRBD2 matches 10 bases. V lost 6 bases, J lost 1 base, and 3 bases stayed unmatched. Germline assignment: CDR1 SGDLS and CDR2 YYNGEE. CDR3 length: 15 amino acids.

As DNA, the CDR3 is TGTGCCAGCAGTTTATCCATTTTATCCTCGACAGGGGCTCCCTACGAGCAGTACTTC. Amino acids: CASSLSILSSTGAPYEQYF. The chain combines TRBV27 with TRBJ2-7, with TRBD1 identical over 8 bases. The CDR3 totals 19 residues. The junction had 15 bases not matched to a gene; V was cut back by 0 bases and J by 2 bases. Germline V gives CDR1 MNHEY, CDR2 SMNVEV (reference sequence).

V and J are TRBV28 and TRBJ2-2, with D possibly being TRBD2 (5 bases). The CDR3 covers 16 residues. Germline loops: CDR1 MDHEN, CDR2 SYDVKM. The V end lost 2 bases, the J end lost 5 bases, and 15 bases lay between the germline ends. In nucleotides, the CDR3 is TGTGCCAGCAGTTTAGCGGACTCCCTCGGGACCGGGGAGCTGTTTTTT. It yields the protein CASSLADSLGTGELFF. Variable domain in full (rest from reference TRBV28 and TRBJ2-2): DVKVTQSSRYLVKRTGEKVFLECVQDMDHENMFWYRQDPGLGLRLIYFSYDVKMKEKGDIPEGYSVSREKKERFSLILESASTNQTSMYLCASSLADSLGTGELFFGEGSRLTVL.

The V call is TRBV10-2, the J call TRBJ1-1, with unresolved D. This CDR3 contains 14 residues. V lost 0 bases and J 1 base, leaving 6 bases between the germline ends. Germline V gene lookup returns CDR1 WSHSY and CDR2 SAAADI. The chain's CDR3 is CASSESPGNTEAFF. For the CDR3, the DNA is TGCGCCAGCAGTGAGTCGCCAGGGAACACTGAAGCTTTCTTT.

This clone was seen a handful of times. The chain has TRBV9 and TRBJ1-1, with a weak D call TRBD1 (5 bases). Per germline, CDR1 SGDLS and CDR2 YYNGEE. The CDR3 covers 15 residues. Between the trimmed V and J ends, which lost 4 bases and 7 bases, there was a span of 20 bases. The CDR3 DNA reads TGTGCCAGCAGCCCGGAAGGAGGGGCGGGCTTTGAAGCTTTCTTT. Its translation: CASSPEGGAGFEAFF.